This T cell receptor (beta chain) was sequenced in a study of cytomegalovirus exposure and HLA in healthy donors. Broader study findings: Later analysis suggested links between common viral pathogens and several top significant clusters. The authors listed 164 TCR beta chains as cytomegalovirus-associated. A previous analysis found most TCR beta V segments productive roughly 87% or roughly 30% of the time.

With 60 Vbeta and 13 Jbeta primers, the PCR was carried out. Measured with immunoSEQ multiplex PCR; TCRdb has only the in-frame clones, and not every one. The profile shows 170,000 or so clones, roughly 70% of them singletons. On this clone: Its antigen is as yet unknown.

V shed 6 bases and J 4 bases; nucleotides not matched to a gene: 17. The CDR3 is 17 amino acids. Germline V gene sequence: CDR1 SEHNR, CDR2 FQNEAQ (reference sequence). The origin of this receptor is a male donor in good health and CMV-seronegative. The sequenced sample was PBMCs. The chain has TRBV7-9 and TRBJ1-1; TRBD1 agrees at 7 bases. The DNA of the CDR3 is TGTGCCAGCAGTCAGAAGCTCTCGACAAACAGGGGCACTGAAGCTTTCTTT. Amino acid sequence: CASSQKLSTNRGTEAFF.